The clone carrying this T cell receptor beta chain was detected ten times or more. Antigen specificity is unknown. The time point: newly diagnosed GD, antithyroid drugs for less than 3 months. TCR sequences were obtained from RNA taken from PBMCs. American Thyroid Association guidelines defined Graves' disease diagnosis. Construction of TCR beta libraries relied on iRepertoire HTBI primers and on Arm-PCR targeting CDR3 regions. TCRdb reanalysed the multiplex PCR reads using MiXCR and keeps one entry per CDR3 protein. The repertoire holds 360,000 or so distinct CDR3 sequences, approximately 15% seen once, with about 27% in the top ten. The record originates from a study of regulatory T cells in long-lasting Graves disease. Study-level information: Duration of antithyroid drug therapy among newly diagnosed Graves' patients was under 3 months. General study findings and limits: Investigators studied peripheral blood only, not thyroid tissue. Having only a small sample size may have limited accuracy.

Germline trimming cut 5 bases from V and 0 bases from J; bases unmatched to any gene: 2. The CDR3 spans 14 residues. CDR1 and CDR2 (germline): GTSNPN, SVGIG (reference sequence). These records were also assigned to another study, of T cells in Graves' hyperthyroidism and ophthalmopathy.

The receptor's source is a man between 35 and 55 years old with Graves disease. The chain employs TRBV30 and TRBJ2-2; 8 positions match TRBD1. Here the sequenced sample was peripheral blood mononuclear cells (PBMCs), taken at new diagnosis, from a patient treated with antithyroid drugs. This CDR3 is CAWGQGANTGELFF. In DNA, the CDR3 is TGTGCCTGGGGACAGGGTGCGAACACCGGGGAGCTGTTTTTT.